These 19 T cell receptor beta chains came from one sample sequenced in a study of T cells in Graves' hyperthyroidism and ophthalmopathy. TCR beta CDR3 region amplification was performed from RNA transcripts. Primed by the HTBI set, a first-round RT-PCR was run on the TCR CDR3. TCRdb processed the multiplex PCR reads anew with MiXCR; each CDR3 protein has one entry. The repertoire holds a few hundred thousand distinct CDR3 sequences, with just under 15% as singletons. Source material: blood. Receptor source: a woman in her twenties or thirties with Graves' hyperthyroidism.

This clonotype was recorded many times. The gene calls are TRBV11-2 and TRBJ2-1; 7 bases are a match to TRBD1. Germline trimming cut 8 bases from V and 0 bases from J; bases unmatched to any gene: 7. From germline, CDR1 is SGHAT and CDR2 FQNNGV. The length of the CDR3 is 15 residues. CDR3 nucleotides: TGTGCCAGCGGATTACGGGACAGCTCCTACAATGAGCAGTTCTTC. Translated, it gives CASGLRDSSYNEQFF.

This clonotype showed up many times. The chain links TRBV11-2 to TRBJ2-2; 7 bases map to TRBD1. The V gene end was trimmed by 3 bases and the J gene end by 12 bases; junction bases not matched to a gene: 10. Germline V gene lookup returns CDR1 SGHAT and CDR2 FQNNGV. The length of the CDR3 is 14 residues. Here the CDR3 DNA reads TGTGCCAGCAGCTTCCGGGACAGACAAGTTCAGCTGTTTTTT. Translating it yields CASSFRDRQVQLFF.

The chain combines TRBV7-2 with TRBJ1-2; 8 bases are a match to TRBD1. This CDR3 region has 18 residues. The trim removed 0 bases at V and 2 bases at J, leaving 11 bases unmatched. Germline assignment: CDR1 SGHTA and CDR2 FQGNSA. The CDR3 DNA sequence: TGTGCCAGCAGCTTAGCACTTGGAGGGACAGGAGAGAACTATGGCTACACCTTC. Its translation is CASSLALGGTGENYGYTF.

This clonotype was seen ten or more times. The chain carries TRBV6-1 and TRBJ2-7; the D gene could be TRBD1 or TRBD2 (5 bases each). With 4 bases removed from V and 3 bases from J, the gap between germline ends came to 16 bases. Germline CDR1 MNHNS, CDR2 SASEGT. CDR3 length equals 15 residues. CDR3: CASSVTGTDNYEQYF. DNA for the CDR3: TGTGCCAGCAGTGTTACCGGGACGGACAACTACGAGCAGTACTTC.

This clonotype was observed a few times. The chain has TRBV3-1 and TRBJ2-1; D might be TRBD1 or TRBD2, each matching 7 bases. In germline, CDR1 is LGHDT, CDR2 YNNKEL (reference sequence). The CDR3 is 17 residues long. V was cut by 4 bases and J by 3 bases, with 19 bases left in between. In DNA form, the CDR3 reads TGTGCCAGCAGCCCGGGGGGAGGGGGCGGGAGCTACAATGAGCAGTTCTTC. This gives the protein CASSPGGGGGSYNEQFF.

The V gene is TRBV6-2 or TRBV6-3, the J gene TRBJ1-1; tentatively, D is TRBD1 (5 bases). The CDR3 is made up of 14 amino acids. V was cut by 4 bases and J by 1 base, with 10 bases left in between. Germline V CDR1 and CDR2: MNHEY, SVGEGT. DNA of the CDR3: TGTGCCAGCAGTTTCATACAGGAGAACACTGAAGCTTTCTTT. It encodes CASSFIQENTEAFF.

The V gene is TRBV27, the J gene TRBJ2-2, with TRBD2 matching 8 bases. Germline V gene sequence: CDR1 MNHEY, CDR2 SMNVEV (reference sequence). V trimming: 5 bases; J trimming: 6 bases; junction bases outside the gene matches: 8. The CDR3 loop spans 15 amino acids. The CDR3 DNA is TGTGCCAGCAGTCCCTCGGGAGGGGCCCCCGGGGAGCTGTTTTTT. This sequence encodes CASSPSGGAPGELFF.

The sample holds many counts of this clonotype. The V call is TRBV3-1, the J call TRBJ1-4; D might be TRBD1 (6 bases). This CDR3 is built from 15 residues. Deletions cut 3 bases from V and 8 bases from J, with 16 bases between. Germline-derived CDR1 and CDR2 are LGHDT and YNNKEL (reference sequence). In nucleotides, the CDR3 is TGTGCCAGCAGCCAGAGGGGGGCGAGGGAGGAAAAACTGTTTTTT. Residues: CASSQRGAREEKLFF.

On this clonotype itself: This may be a read error, as it is one base from a much larger clone. The chain carries TRBV20-1 and TRBJ1-6; D is possibly TRBD1 (6 bases). The CDR3 spans 14 residues. The germline V gene encodes CDR1 DFQATT and CDR2 SNEGSKA (reference sequence). This CDR3 is CSTREGGNNSPLHF. For the CDR3, the DNA is TGCAGTACTAGAGAGGGGGGAAATAATTCACCCCTCCACTTT.

Only a few counts were recorded for this clonotype. The chain is built from TRBV20-1 and TRBJ1-1; TRBD1 might be the D (6 bases). Germline V gene data show CDR1 as DFQATT and CDR2 as SNEGSKA (reference sequence). V dropped 5 bases and J dropped 5 bases, with 18 bases sitting between them. This CDR3 spans 14 amino acids. The CDR3 bases are TGCAGTGCTTCCAACAGGGCCCGCCGGACTGAAGCTTTCTTT. This codes for CSASNRARRTEAFF.

The sample holds many counts of this clonotype. V is TRBV7-2 and J is TRBJ2-7; 12 bases are shared with TRBD2. This CDR3 spans 17 amino acids. From germline, CDR1 is SGHTA and CDR2 FQGNSA. V gave up 6 bases and J gave up 1 base; unmatched junction bases: 10. CDR3 bases: TGTGCCAGCAGGCGACTAGCGGGAGTTGTGGGGTCCTACGAGCAGTACTTC. It encodes CASRRLAGVVGSYEQYF.

The chain combines TRBV4-1 with TRBJ2-4, with a possible D match to TRBD2 (5 bases). This CDR3 comprises 16 residues. V shed 0 bases and J shed 0 bases, with 9 bases lying between them. CDR1 is MGHRA, CDR2 YSYEKL, per germline. The CDR3 region is CASSQDHGIAKNIQYF. The CDR3 bases are TGCGCCAGCAGCCAAGATCACGGGATAGCCAAAAACATTCAGTACTTC.

There are many counts of this clonotype. The rearrangement joins TRBV20-1 to TRBJ2-6, with D unclear. This CDR3 is 13 amino acids long. Germline-derived CDR1 and CDR2 are DFQATT and SNEGSKA (reference sequence). V lost 4 bases, J lost 0 bases, and 4 bases lay in between. CDR3 residues: CSAIVSGANVLTF. The CDR3 coding sequence is TGCAGTGCTATCGTCTCTGGGGCCAACGTCCTGACTTTC.

This clonotype was seen more than once but under ten times. V gene TRBV30 combines with J gene TRBJ2-3, with D uncertain. Per the germline V gene, CDR1 is GTSNPN and CDR2 is SVGIG (reference sequence). Trimming stripped 2 bases from V and 2 bases from J, with 8 bases between. This CDR3 is built from 13 residues. The CDR3 loop is CAWSPRPTDTQYF. The CDR3, as DNA: TGTGCCTGGAGTCCCCGTCCCACAGATACGCAGTATTTT.

This clonotype was detected a few times. This chain connects TRBV4-1 to TRBJ2-7, with TRBD1 identical over 8 bases. This CDR3 contains 15 residues. Germline V gene lookup returns CDR1 MGHRA and CDR2 YSYEKL. J was trimmed by 3 bases and V by 1 base; bases with no gene match: 5. CDR3 region: CASSQGGTGLYEQYF. The CDR3 DNA sequence: TGCGCCAGCAGCCAAGGAGGGACAGGTCTCTACGAGCAGTACTTC.

This clonotype was detected many times. This chain links TRBV5-1 with TRBJ2-7, with TRBD1 matching over 9 bases. This CDR3 is 13 amino acids long. Germline CDR1 reads SGHRS; CDR2 reads YFSETQ. With 3 bases clipped from V and 5 bases from J, the junction kept 3 bases outside the gene matches. CDR3 amino acids: CASSSGQGNEQYF. CDR3 nucleotide sequence: TGCGCCAGCAGCTCGGGACAGGGAAACGAGCAGTACTTC.

In this sample, this clonotype turned up many times. The chain couples TRBV3-1 to TRBJ2-1; D may match TRBD1 or TRBD2 (6 bases each). CDR3 length equals 17 residues. Between the trimmed V and J ends, which lost 5 bases and 6 bases, there was a span of 23 bases. Per the germline V gene, CDR1 is LGHDT and CDR2 is YNNKEL (reference sequence). The CDR3 spells CASSAREGGGATNEQFF. In nucleotides, the CDR3 is TGTGCCAGCAGCGCCCGAGAGGGGGGCGGCGCGACCAATGAGCAGTTCTTC.

The gene calls are TRBV28 and TRBJ1-2, with 10 positions matching TRBD1. The CDR3 is made up of 15 amino acids. The ends lost 4 bases at V and 8 bases at J; junction bases unmatched: 10. Germline assignment: CDR1 MDHEN and CDR2 SYDVKM. The CDR3 bases are TGTGCCAGCAGTTATCCCGGGACAGGGGAAGTCGGCTACACCTTC. Translated, it gives CASSYPGTGEVGYTF.

CDR3 amino acids: CASSEDTYSGNTIYF. The CDR3 DNA reads as TGTGCCAGCAGTGAGGACACCTACTCTGGAAACACCATATATTTT. This chain joins TRBV6-1 and TRBJ1-3; D may be TRBD1 (5 bases). This CDR3 contains 15 residues. Germline V gene sequence: CDR1 MNHNS, CDR2 SASEGT. Trimming pared 3 bases from V and 0 bases from J, leaving 9 bases between.